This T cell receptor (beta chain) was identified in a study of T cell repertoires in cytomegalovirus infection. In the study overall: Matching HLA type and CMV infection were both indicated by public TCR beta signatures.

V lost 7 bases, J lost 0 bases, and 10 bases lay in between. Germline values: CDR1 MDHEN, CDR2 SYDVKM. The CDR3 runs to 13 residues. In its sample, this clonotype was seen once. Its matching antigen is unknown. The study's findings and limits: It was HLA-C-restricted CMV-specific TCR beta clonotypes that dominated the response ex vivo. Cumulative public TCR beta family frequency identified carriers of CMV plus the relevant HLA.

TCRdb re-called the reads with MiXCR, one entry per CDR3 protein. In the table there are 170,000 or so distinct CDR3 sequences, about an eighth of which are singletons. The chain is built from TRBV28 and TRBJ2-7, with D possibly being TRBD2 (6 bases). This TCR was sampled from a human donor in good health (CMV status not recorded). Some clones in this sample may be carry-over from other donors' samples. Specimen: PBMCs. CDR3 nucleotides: TGTGCCAGCACTACGGACTACTCCTACGAGCAGTACTTC. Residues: CASTTDYSYEQYF.